This T cell receptor (beta chain) was sequenced in a study of blood T cell repertoires in COVID-19. Some clones are missing from TCRdb's copy, which holds only in-frame ones; the method was immunoSEQ multiplex PCR. The sample includes about 240,000 clones, about four fifths seen only once; the top ten take 1.5% to 2%. Germline V gives CDR1 MRHNA, CDR2 SNTAGT. The CDR3 extends over 14 amino acids. V lost 11 bases and J lost 5, with 22 bases in between. The chain recombines TRBV6-4 with TRBJ2-7; D is unclear. This receptor was taken from a young man who had recovered from COVID-19. What was sequenced was peripheral blood. This chain's CDR3 is CASGQAGESHEQYV. CDR3 DNA: TGTGCCTCGGGTCAAGCTGGAGAGTCACACGAGCAGTACGTC.